What follows are 12 T cell receptor beta chains derived from one specimen sequenced in a study of cytomegalovirus exposure and HLA in healthy donors. Using immunoSEQ multiplex PCR, the repertoire was profiled, and TCRdb retains in-frame clones only, with some absent. The sample has roughly 180,000 clones; more than 75% are singletons. Sequencing input: PBMCs. The receptor source for this set is a man younger than 30 in good health and CMV-seropositive.

The genes are TRBV15 and TRBJ2-5; no reliable D call. V lost 3 bases to trimming and J lost 4 bases, with 18 bases between them. CDR1 and CDR2 (germline): LNHNV, YYDKDF (reference sequence). This CDR3 is 16 amino acids long. The CDR3 DNA is TGTGCCACCAGCAGTGATAAAAACTCGTTTGGAGAGACCCAGTACTTC. It is translated as CATSSDKNSFGETQYF.

The gene calls are TRBV27 and TRBJ1-4, with TRBD1 identical over 8 bases. V was clipped by 10 bases and J by 5 bases; unmatched bases: 9. The CDR3 is 14 amino acids. Germline loops: CDR1 MNHEY, CDR2 SMNVEV (reference sequence). DNA for the CDR3: TGTGCCACTGCCCAACAGGGGGAAAATGAAAAACTGTTTTTT. This encodes CATAQQGENEKLFF.

The chain couples TRBV6-6 to TRBJ1-1; maybe TRBD1 (5 bases). In germline, CDR1 is MNHNY, CDR2 SVGAGI (reference sequence). The CDR3 covers 13 residues. Trimming stripped 4 bases from V and 7 bases from J, with 13 bases between. This CDR3 reads CASSSQQEFEAFF. As DNA, the CDR3 is TGTGCCAGCAGTTCCCAACAGGAGTTTGAAGCTTTCTTT.

J is TRBJ2-5 and V is TRBV4-3, with D possibly TRBD2 on 6 matching bases. The CDR3 is made up of 16 amino acids. The ends were cut back, 2 bases at V and 1 base at J, with 14 bases in the middle. CDR1 and CDR2 from the germline V gene are LGHNA and YSLEER. In DNA form, the CDR3 reads TGCGCCAGCAGCCAAACCCGGGTGGGGGGCCAAGAGACCCAGTACTTC. Protein product: CASSQTRVGGQETQYF.

This clone appeared once. The CDR3 DNA follows: TGTGCCAGCCTGCCGCTCGGTAGCGGGATAAATTACCAAGAGACCCAGTACTTC. Translating gives CASLPLGSGINYQETQYF. The chain has TRBV7-8 and TRBJ2-5; 8 bases are a match to TRBD2. Germline V gene data show CDR1 as SGHVS and CDR2 as FQNEAQ. Germline trimming cut 8 bases from V and 0 bases from J; bases unmatched to any gene: 17. The CDR3 has 18 residues.

This clone was observed once. The V and J genes are TRBV28 and TRBJ2-7; 15 nucleotides match TRBD2. This CDR3 spans 15 amino acids. Unmatched junction bases numbered 12, after V lost 5 bases and J lost 13 bases. Per germline, CDR1 MDHEN and CDR2 SYDVKM. CDR3 nucleotide sequence: TGTGCCAGCAGTGCTCCCGGGACTAGCGGGAGGCCTGTCTACTTC. It encodes CASSAPGTSGRPVYF.

This clone showed up just once. J is TRBJ2-7 and V is TRBV30; possible D gene TRBD2, 5 bases. V gave up 1 base and J gave up 1 base, with 11 bases separating them. Germline V gene lookup returns CDR1 GTSNPN and CDR2 SVGIG (reference sequence). The CDR3 totals 14 residues. Written as DNA, the CDR3 is TGTGCCTGGAGTGGGAGGCAGGTTTCCTACGAGCAGTACTTC. Residues: CAWSGRQVSYEQYF.

V usage is TRBV14 and J usage is TRBJ1-2; 8 bases map to TRBD1. This CDR3 region has 14 residues. Trimming at V came to 1 base and at J to 6 bases, leaving 4 bases not matched to a gene. Germline CDR1 and CDR2: SGHDN and FVKESK. CDR3 coding DNA: TGTGCCAGCAGCCAAGCCCAGGGGGCGGATGGCTACACCTTC. This translates into CASSQAQGADGYTF.

The chain carries TRBV23-1 and TRBJ1-1; D call uncertain. TRBV23-1 is annotated as an ORF whose role is uncertain. Trimming removed 2 bases from V and 1 base from J, with 8 bases in between. The CDR3 runs to 14 residues. The CDR3 loop reads CASSQEAENTEAFF. In DNA, the CDR3 is TGCGCCAGCAGTCAAGAAGCCGAGAACACTGAAGCTTTCTTT.

This clone was seen just once. The rearrangement uses TRBV18 and TRBJ1-5; the D gene is possibly TRBD1 (5 bases). There are 15 residues in the CDR3. Trimming took 2 bases from V and 6 from J, leaving 14 bases between them. The germline V gene has CDR1 KGHSH and CDR2 LQKENI. Written as DNA, the CDR3 is TGTGCCAGCTCACCAAGGGGAAGGCTAAGTCAGCCCCAGCATTTT. This encodes CASSPRGRLSQPQHF.

The chain combines TRBV5-1 with TRBJ2-7, with D perhaps TRBD1 (7 bases). The CDR3 is 13 residues long. Trimming pared 3 bases from V and 4 bases from J, leaving 11 bases between. Germline lookup yields CDR1 SGHRS and CDR2 YFSETQ. CDR3 in DNA: TGCGCCAGCAGCTCACAGGGGACTTACGAGCAGTACTTC. This codes for CASSSQGTYEQYF.

This sequence joins TRBV5-1 and TRBJ2-2; 8 bases match TRBD1. J lost 5 bases, V lost 0 bases, and 3 bases had no gene match. Germline lookup yields CDR1 SGHRS and CDR2 YFSETQ. This CDR3 spans 15 amino acids. CDR3 in amino acids: CASSLDRGRTGELFF. The DNA for the CDR3 is TGCGCCAGCAGCTTGGACAGGGGGAGGACCGGGGAGCTGTTTTTT.